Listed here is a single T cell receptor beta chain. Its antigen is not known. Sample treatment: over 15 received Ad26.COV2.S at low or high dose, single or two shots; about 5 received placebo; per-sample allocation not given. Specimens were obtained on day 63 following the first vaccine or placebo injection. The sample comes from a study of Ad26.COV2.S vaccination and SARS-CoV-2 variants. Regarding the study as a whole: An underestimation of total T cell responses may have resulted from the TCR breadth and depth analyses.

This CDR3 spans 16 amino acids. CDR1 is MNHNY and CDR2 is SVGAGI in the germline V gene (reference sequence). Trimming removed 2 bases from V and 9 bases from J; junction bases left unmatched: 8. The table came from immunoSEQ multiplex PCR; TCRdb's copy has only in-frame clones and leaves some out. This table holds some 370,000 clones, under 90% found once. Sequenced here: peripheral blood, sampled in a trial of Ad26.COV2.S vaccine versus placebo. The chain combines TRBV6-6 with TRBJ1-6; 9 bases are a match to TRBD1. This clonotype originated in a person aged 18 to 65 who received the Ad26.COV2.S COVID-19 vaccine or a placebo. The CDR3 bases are TGTGCCAGCAGTTACCCCCTAGGGACAGGGTCTTCACCCCTCCACTTT. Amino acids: CASSYPLGTGSSPLHF.